A single T cell receptor beta chain is shown here with its context. Antigen specificity is unknown. V dropped 4 bases and J dropped 5; count of bases not matched to a gene: 6. The CDR3 totals 15 residues. The germline V gene encodes CDR1 LGHNA and CDR2 YNFKEQ. Treatment: oral pan-JAK inhibitor, 5-10 mg twice daily. Investigators isolated RNA and reverse transcribed it into cDNA to act as the sequencing template. TCRdb's copy holds only in-frame clones and misses some; the assay was immunoSEQ multiplex PCR. The sample lists tens of thousands of clones, around 71% occurring once. These data originate in a study of CD8+ T cells in alopecia areata. Whole-study findings and limits: Normal scalp had lower clonality than lesional scalp, with alopecia totalis/universalis lesions showing this most strongly. With one nonresponder, baseline CD8+ expansion's link to response remains uncertain. While patients received tofacitinib, many expanded lesional clones remained present in scalp and blood. Scalp clonality and expanded CD8+ clones among the top 100 were significantly decreased by tofacitinib.

The chain couples TRBV4-2 to TRBJ2-5; 11 nucleotides match TRBD2. The sample was CD8+ T cells sorted from blood, taken at week 4, from a patient treated with tofacitinib. The TCR originated in a human donor with alopecia areata. Here the CDR3 DNA reads TGTGCCAGCAGCCCAAAACTAGCGGGGGCGGAGACCCAGTACTTC. Translating it yields CASSPKLAGAETQYF.